A selection of T cell receptor beta chains follows, all from one sample in a study of response to subunit inactivated influenza vaccine. Each CDR3 protein gets one entry after TCRdb re-called the RT-PCR reads with MiXCR. The sample includes 700,000 to 800,000 distinct CDR3 sequences, approximately 17% seen only once; the top ten take around 9.9%. The source was PBMCs from blood, collected 5 days after vaccination. All receptors derive from a man aged 50 to 60 who received an inactivated influenza vaccine. Both conserved end residues are part of each CDR3. Each record gives: J gene, clone size, D gene, V gene, CDR3 length, CDR3 protein, CDR3 DNA. The D gene is left open where the match is weak. Expanded clones get a size class; other rows say once, few or many, or leave the size out.

>TRBJ2-7|few|-|TRBV5-1|15
CASSSGPGASYEQYF
TGCGCCAGCAGCTCCGGTCCGGGGGCCTCCTACGAGCAGTACTTC
>TRBJ2-3|-|-|TRBV20-1|11
CSARHSDTQYF
TGCAGTGCTCGTCATTCAGATACGCAGTATTTT
>TRBJ2-1|few|-|TRBV19|15
CASSIRQRNYNEQFF
TGTGCCAGTAGTATTCGGCAGCGGAACTACAATGAGCAGTTCTTC
>TRBJ2-3|few|-|TRBV6-1|15
CASSTGVGLTDTQYF
TGTGCCAGCAGCACAGGGGTGGGACTCACAGATACGCAGTATTTT
>TRBJ1-1|few|-|TRBV20-1|12
CSARDGGTEAFF
TGCAGTGCTAGGGACGGCGGCACTGAAGCTTTCTTT
>TRBJ1-4|-|-|TRBV20-1|14
CSIGRAGANEKLFF
TGCAGTATAGGACGGGCGGGGGCTAATGAAAAACTGTTTTTT
>TRBJ2-7|few|TRBD2|TRBV14|12
CASSGTSLEQYF
TGTGCCAGCAGCGGGACTAGCCTCGAGCAGTACTTC
>TRBJ2-1|-|-|TRBV25-1|13
CASRRGGYNEQFF
TGTGCCAGCAGACGTGGAGGTTACAATGAGCAGTTCTTC
>TRBJ2-1|few|-|TRBV20-1|14
CSALAKRAYNEQFF
TGCAGTGCTTTGGCGAAGCGGGCCTACAATGAGCAGTTCTTC
>TRBJ1-1|few|-|TRBV20-1|12
CSARDVNTEAFF
TGCAGTGCTAGGGACGTGAACACTGAAGCTTTCTTT
>TRBJ2-7|-|-|TRBV2|13
CASQAGETYEQYF
TGTGCCAGCCAGGCAGGGGAAACCTACGAGCAGTACTTC
>TRBJ2-7|few|-|TRBV6-2/TRBV6-3|14
CASSYLPGTYEQYF
TGTGCCAGCAGTTACCTGCCAGGGACCTACGAGCAGTACTTC
>TRBJ2-1|few|-|TRBV7-9|14
CASSLAWVYNEQFF
TGTGCCAGCAGCTTAGCGTGGGTCTACAATGAGCAGTTCTTC
>TRBJ2-1|few|-|TRBV15|15
CATSRWTDVYNEQFF
TGTGCCACCAGCAGGTGGACGGACGTTTACAATGAGCAGTTCTTC
>TRBJ2-5|-|-|TRBV6-2/TRBV6-3|11
CATGKQETQYF
TGTGCCACCGGGAAGCAAGAGACCCAGTACTTC
>TRBJ2-3|-|TRBD1|TRBV5-1|16
CASSSADRGRPDTQYF
TGCGCCAGCAGCTCGGCGGACAGGGGTCGGCCAGATACGCAGTATTTT
>TRBJ2-2|-|-|TRBV29-1|12
CSVGLVAGELFF
TGCAGCGTGGGGTTGGTGGCCGGGGAGCTGTTTTTT
>TRBJ2-7|few|-|TRBV18|15
CASSGGDRPYYEQYF
TGTGCCAGCTCAGGAGGGGACCGTCCTTACTACGAGCAGTACTTC
>TRBJ2-7|few|-|TRBV7-2|15
CASSSRTELSYEQYF
TGTGCCAGCAGCTCCCGGACAGAGCTCTCCTACGAGCAGTACTTC